Following are 11 T cell receptor beta chains from one sample sequenced in a study of blood T cell repertoires in COVID-19 (dated by TCRdb to 2018 to 2020). The receptor library was made with the immunoSEQ multiplex PCR assay. TCRdb took over this immuneACCESS table, retaining in-frame rearrangements with V and J assigned. Such tables are incomplete; in checked studies, under half of the missing clones stem from an unresolved V gene, and the remainder is unexplained. The sample table holds about 210,000 clones, of which around 84% were seen once. The ten largest clones capture about 9% of the sample. Specimen: peripheral blood. These receptors were collected from a man between 50 and 59 years old with active or convalescent COVID-19.

The V gene is TRBV20-1, the J gene TRBJ2-1, with 8 bases aligning to TRBD2. V shed 6 bases, J shed 6 bases, and the junction held 1 base outside the gene matches. Germline V gene data show CDR1 as DFQATT and CDR2 as SNEGSKA (reference sequence). The CDR3 spans 11 residues. CDR3 coding DNA: TGCAGTGCACTAGCGGTCAATGAGCAGTTCTTC. It is translated as CSALAVNEQFF.

The chain links TRBV19 to TRBJ2-3, with 10 bases identical to TRBD2. CDR1 LNHDA and CDR2 SQIVND come from the germline V gene (reference sequence). The CDR3 has 14 residues. The V segment lost 3 bases and the J segment 6 bases; nucleotides outside the gene matches: 3. The CDR3 DNA sequence: TGTGCCAGTAGTATGAGCGGGGGGGGTGATACGCAGTATTTT. Protein sequence: CASSMSGGGDTQYF.

The chain combines TRBV6-9 with TRBJ2-7; 7 nucleotides line up with TRBD2. V was clipped by 6 bases and J by 3 bases; unmatched bases: 2. This CDR3 comprises 12 residues. The germline V gene encodes CDR1 MNHGY and CDR2 SVAAGI. CDR3 residues: CASRGGDYEQYV. CDR3 DNA sequence: TGTGCCAGCAGGGGGGGGGACTACGAGCAGTACGTC.

The J gene is TRBJ1-4, the V gene TRBV21-1; the DNA was not compared with TRBD1, the D call given in the table. TRBV21-1 counts as a pseudogene. This CDR3 is built from 18 residues. The CDR3 nucleotides read TGTGCCAGCAGCAAGGGGGCCGGGACAGGGGGCCGAAGTGAAAAACTGTTTTTT. Its translation is CASSKGAGTGGRSEKLFF.

With respect to this clone: Other DNA sequences in the sample encode the same CDR3. J is TRBJ2-2 and V is TRBV5-1; 8 nucleotides match TRBD1. Germline trimming cut 4 bases from V and 0 bases from J; bases unmatched to any gene: 2. Germline CDR1 is SGHRS and CDR2 is YFSETQ. The CDR3 spans 15 residues. The CDR3 DNA is TGCGCCAGCAGCCCGGACAGGGCGAACACCGGGGAGCTGTTTTTT. Protein sequence: CASSPDRANTGELFF.

The rearrangement links TRBV5-1 to TRBJ1-5; 8 positions agree with TRBD1. The germline CDR1 and CDR2 sequences are SGHRS and YFSETQ. The V gene end was trimmed by 4 bases and the J gene end by 1 base; junction bases not matched to a gene: 4. The CDR3 length is 15 residues. This CDR3 is CASSPWTGSNQPQHF. CDR3 in DNA: TGCGCCAGCAGCCCCTGGACAGGGAGCAATCAGCCCCAGCATTTT.

The CDR3 region is CASSVTGDGYTF. The CDR3 coding sequence is TGTGCCAGCAGTGTGACAGGCGATGGCTACACCTTC. The chain carries TRBV6-6 and TRBJ1-2; TRBD1 is a possible D gene (6 bases). The CDR3 is made up of 12 amino acids. The germline gives CDR1 MNHNY, CDR2 SVGAGI (reference sequence). Trimming left V 5 bases short and J 6 bases short, with 10 bases between.

The J gene is TRBJ2-3, the V gene TRBV29-1; TRBD2 aligns across 15 bases. Unmatched junction bases numbered 9, after V lost 7 bases and J lost 1 base. Per the germline V gene, CDR1 is SQVTM and CDR2 is ANQGSEA. The CDR3 contains 17 residues. CDR3 DNA sequence: TGCAGCGCCGGGGGGACTAGCGGGAGGTTGGGCACAGATACGCAGTATTTT. Its translation is CSAGGTSGRLGTDTQYF.

The rearrangement joins TRBV13 to TRBJ1-4, with a possible D match to TRBD1 (6 bases). CDR1 and CDR2 (germline): PRHDT, FYEKMQ (reference sequence). This CDR3 is 15 amino acids long. V lost 5 bases and J 3 bases, leaving 13 bases between the germline ends. DNA for the CDR3: TGTGCCAGCAGCAACAACAGGGACCCTAATGAAAAACTGTTTTTT. Residues: CASSNNRDPNEKLFF. Using reference TRBV13 and TRBJ1-4 for the parts outside the CDR3, the full variable domain is AAGVIQSPRHLIKEKRETATLKCYPIPRHDTVYWYQQGPGQDPQFLISFYEKMQSDKGSIPDRFSAQQFSDYHSELNMSSLELGDSALYFCASSNNRDPNEKLFFGSGTQLSVL.

This chain joins TRBV28 and TRBJ1-2, with 7 nucleotides matching TRBD1. Germline V gene data show CDR1 as MDHEN and CDR2 as SYDVKM. The CDR3 extends over 15 amino acids. Losses at the gene ends were 3 bases for V and 4 bases for J; bases not matched to a gene: 8. The CDR3 DNA reads TGTGCCAGCAGTTTTAGTGTAGGGGGCGCCTATGGCTACACCTTC. It encodes CASSFSVGGAYGYTF.

The count of this clone is one. The V gene is TRBV18, the J gene TRBJ2-1; 15 bases match TRBD2. Germline CDR1 KGHSH, CDR2 LQKENI. CDR3 length: 14 residues. The J segment lost 7 bases and the V segment lost 5 bases, leaving 0 bases of the junction unmatched. CDR3 sequence reads: CASSGTSGRNEQFF. In DNA form, the CDR3 reads TGTGCCAGCTCAGGGACTAGCGGGAGGAATGAGCAGTTCTTC.